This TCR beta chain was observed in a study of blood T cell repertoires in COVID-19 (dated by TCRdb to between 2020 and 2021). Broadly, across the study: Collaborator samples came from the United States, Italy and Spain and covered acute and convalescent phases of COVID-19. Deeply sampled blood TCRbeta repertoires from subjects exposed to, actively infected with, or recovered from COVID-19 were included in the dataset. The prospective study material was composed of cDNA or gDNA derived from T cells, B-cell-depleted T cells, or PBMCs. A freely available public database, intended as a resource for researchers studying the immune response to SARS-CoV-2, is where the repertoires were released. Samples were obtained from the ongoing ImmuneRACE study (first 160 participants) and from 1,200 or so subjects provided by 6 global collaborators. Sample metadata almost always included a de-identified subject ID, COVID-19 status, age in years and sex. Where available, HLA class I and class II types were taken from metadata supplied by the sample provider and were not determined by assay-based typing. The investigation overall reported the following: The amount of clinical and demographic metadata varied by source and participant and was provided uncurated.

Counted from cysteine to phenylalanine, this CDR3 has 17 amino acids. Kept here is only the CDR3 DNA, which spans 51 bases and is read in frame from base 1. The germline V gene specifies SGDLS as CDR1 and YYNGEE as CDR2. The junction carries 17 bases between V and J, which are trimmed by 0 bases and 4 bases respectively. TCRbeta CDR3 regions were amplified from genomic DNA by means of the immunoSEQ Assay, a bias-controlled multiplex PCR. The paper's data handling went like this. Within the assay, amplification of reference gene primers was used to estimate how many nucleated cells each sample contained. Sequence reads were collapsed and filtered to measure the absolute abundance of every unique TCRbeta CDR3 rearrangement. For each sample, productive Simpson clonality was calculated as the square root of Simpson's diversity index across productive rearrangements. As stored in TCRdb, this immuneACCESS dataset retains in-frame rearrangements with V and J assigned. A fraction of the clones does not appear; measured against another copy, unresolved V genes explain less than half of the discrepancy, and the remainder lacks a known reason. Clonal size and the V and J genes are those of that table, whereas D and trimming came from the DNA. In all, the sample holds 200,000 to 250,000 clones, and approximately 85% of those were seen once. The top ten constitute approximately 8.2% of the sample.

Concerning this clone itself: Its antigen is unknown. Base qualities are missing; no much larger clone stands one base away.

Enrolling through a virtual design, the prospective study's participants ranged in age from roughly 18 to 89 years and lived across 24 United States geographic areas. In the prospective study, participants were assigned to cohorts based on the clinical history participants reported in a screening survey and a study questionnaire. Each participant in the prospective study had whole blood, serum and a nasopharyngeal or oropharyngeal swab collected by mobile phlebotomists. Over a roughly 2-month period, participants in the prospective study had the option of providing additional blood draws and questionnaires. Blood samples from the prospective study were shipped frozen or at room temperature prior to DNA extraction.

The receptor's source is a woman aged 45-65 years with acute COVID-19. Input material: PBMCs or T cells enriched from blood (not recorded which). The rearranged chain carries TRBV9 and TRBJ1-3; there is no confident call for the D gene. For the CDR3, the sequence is CASSVGATRLSGNTIYF. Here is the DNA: TGTGCCAGCAGCGTAGGGGCCACCAGGCTCTCGGGAAACACCATATATTTT.